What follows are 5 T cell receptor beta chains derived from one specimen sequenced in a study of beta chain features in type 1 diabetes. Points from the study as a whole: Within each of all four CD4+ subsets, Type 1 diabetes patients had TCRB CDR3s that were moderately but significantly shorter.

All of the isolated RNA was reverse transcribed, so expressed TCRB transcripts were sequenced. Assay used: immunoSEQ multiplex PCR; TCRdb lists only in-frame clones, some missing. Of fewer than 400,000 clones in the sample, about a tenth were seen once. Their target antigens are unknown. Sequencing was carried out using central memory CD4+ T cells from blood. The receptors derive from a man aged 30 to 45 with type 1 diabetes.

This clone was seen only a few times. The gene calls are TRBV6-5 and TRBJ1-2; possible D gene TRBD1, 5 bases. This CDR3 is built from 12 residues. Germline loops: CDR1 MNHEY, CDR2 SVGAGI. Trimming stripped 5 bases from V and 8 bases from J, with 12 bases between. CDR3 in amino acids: CASSQGASGYTF. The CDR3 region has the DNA TGTGCCAGCAGTCAGGGAGCTAGCGGCTACACCTTC.

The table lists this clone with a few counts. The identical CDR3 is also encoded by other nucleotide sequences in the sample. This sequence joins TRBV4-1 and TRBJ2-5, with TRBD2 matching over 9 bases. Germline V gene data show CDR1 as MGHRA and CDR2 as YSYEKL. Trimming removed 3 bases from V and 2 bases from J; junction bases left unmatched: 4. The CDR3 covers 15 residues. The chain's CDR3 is CASSQGTSGQETQYF. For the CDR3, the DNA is TGCGCCAGCAGCCAGGGCACTAGCGGGCAAGAGACCCAGTACTTC.

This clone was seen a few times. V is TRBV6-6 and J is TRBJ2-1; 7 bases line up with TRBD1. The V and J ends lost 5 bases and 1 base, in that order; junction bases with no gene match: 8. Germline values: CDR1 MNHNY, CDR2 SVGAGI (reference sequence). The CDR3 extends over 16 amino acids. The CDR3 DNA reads TGTGCCAGCAGTGGACAGGTGGCGGATTCCTACAATGAGCAGTTCTTC. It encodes CASSGQVADSYNEQFF.

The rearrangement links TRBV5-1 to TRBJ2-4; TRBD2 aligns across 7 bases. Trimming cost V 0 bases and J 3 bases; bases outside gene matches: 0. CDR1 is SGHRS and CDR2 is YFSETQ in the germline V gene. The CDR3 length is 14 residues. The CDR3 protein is CASSLGDYKNIQYF. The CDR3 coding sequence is TGCGCCAGCAGCTTGGGGGACTACAAAAACATTCAGTACTTC.

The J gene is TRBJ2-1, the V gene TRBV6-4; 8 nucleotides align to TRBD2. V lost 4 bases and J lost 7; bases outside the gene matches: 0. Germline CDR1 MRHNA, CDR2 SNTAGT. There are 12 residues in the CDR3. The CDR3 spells CASSGLANEQFF. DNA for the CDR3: TGTGCCAGCAGTGGACTAGCGAATGAGCAGTTCTTC.